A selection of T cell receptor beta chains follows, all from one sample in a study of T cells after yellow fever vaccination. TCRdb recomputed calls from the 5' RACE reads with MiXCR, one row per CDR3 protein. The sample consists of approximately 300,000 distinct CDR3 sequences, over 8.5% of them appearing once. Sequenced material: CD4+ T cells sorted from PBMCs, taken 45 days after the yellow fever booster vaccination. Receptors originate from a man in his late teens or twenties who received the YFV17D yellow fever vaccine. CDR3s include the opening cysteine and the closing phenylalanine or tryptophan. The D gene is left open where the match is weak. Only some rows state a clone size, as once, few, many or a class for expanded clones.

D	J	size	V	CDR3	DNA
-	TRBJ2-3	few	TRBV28	CASSSAGADTDTQYF	TGTGCCAGCAGTTCCGCGGGTGCAGATACAGATACGCAGTATTTT
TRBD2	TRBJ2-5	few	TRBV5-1	CASSLGGLARETQYF	TGCGCCAGCAGCTTGGGGGGACTAGCGAGGGAGACCCAGTACTTC
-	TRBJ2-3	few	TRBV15	CATSRDRGSTDTQYF	TGTGCCACCAGCAGAGATCGTGGGAGCACAGATACGCAGTATTTT
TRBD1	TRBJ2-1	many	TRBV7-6	CASSSPGQGKGNEQFF	TGTGCCAGCAGCTCGCCTGGACAGGGAAAGGGCAATGAGCAGTTCTTC
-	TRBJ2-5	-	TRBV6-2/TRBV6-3	CASSYQGRREETQYF	TGTGCCAGCAGTTACCAGGGAAGGAGGGAAGAGACCCAGTACTTC
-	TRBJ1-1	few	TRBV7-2	CASSPLGVQATEAFF	TGTGCCAGCAGCCCCCTGGGGGTACAGGCGACTGAAGCTTTCTTT
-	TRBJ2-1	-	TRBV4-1	CASSQGDTSSYNEQFF	TGCGCCAGCAGCCAGGGAGACACCAGCTCCTACAATGAGCAGTTCTTC
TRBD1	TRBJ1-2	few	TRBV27	CASSELGQGFNYGYTF	TGTGCCAGCAGCGAATTGGGACAGGGGTTTAACTATGGCTACACCTTC
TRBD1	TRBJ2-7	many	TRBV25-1	CASSITDRAKQYF	TGTGCCAGCAGTATCACCGACAGGGCCAAGCAGTACTTC
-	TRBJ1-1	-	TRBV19	CASKSTAAHTEAFF	TGTGCCAGTAAAAGTACCGCCGCGCACACTGAAGCTTTCTTT
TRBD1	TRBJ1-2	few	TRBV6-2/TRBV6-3	CATTGRTGYTF	TGTGCCACGACAGGGCGGACTGGCTACACCTTC
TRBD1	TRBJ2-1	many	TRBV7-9	CASMGRGPGVEQFF	TGTGCCAGCATGGGCAGGGGGCCCGGAGTAGAGCAGTTCTTC
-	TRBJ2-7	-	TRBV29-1	CSVEVGVDYEQYF	TGCAGCGTTGAAGTAGGGGTTGACTACGAGCAGTACTTC
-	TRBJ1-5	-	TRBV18	CASSLFGGDGLQPQHF	TGTGCCAGCTCCCTGTTTGGGGGTGACGGGTTGCAGCCCCAGCATTTT
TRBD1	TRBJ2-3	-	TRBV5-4	CASSLRGQGFTDTQYF	TGTGCCAGCAGCTTAAGAGGACAGGGGTTCACAGATACGCAGTATTTT
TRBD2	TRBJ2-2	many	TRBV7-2	CASSFAGTSVGTGELFF	TGTGCCAGCAGCTTCGCCGGGACTAGCGTAGGGACCGGGGAGCTGTTTTTT
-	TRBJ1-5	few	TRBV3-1	CASSQDIWNQPQHF	TGTGCCAGCAGCCAAGACATATGGAATCAGCCCCAGCATTTT
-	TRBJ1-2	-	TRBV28	CASSTVYGYTF	TGTGCCAGCAGTACGGTCTATGGCTACACCTTC